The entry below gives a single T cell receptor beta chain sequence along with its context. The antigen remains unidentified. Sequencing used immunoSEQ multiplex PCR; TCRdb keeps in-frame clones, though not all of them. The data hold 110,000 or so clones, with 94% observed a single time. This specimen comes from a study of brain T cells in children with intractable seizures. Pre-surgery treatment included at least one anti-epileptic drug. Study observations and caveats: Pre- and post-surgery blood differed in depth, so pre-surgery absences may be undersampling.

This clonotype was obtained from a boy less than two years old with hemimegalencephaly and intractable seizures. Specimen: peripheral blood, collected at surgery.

CDR3 DNA: TGTGCCAGCAGCCCAGGACAGGTCCCCTACGAGCAGTACTTC. Residues: CASSPGQVPYEQYF. The rearrangement uses TRBV7-9 and TRBJ2-7, with 7 bases identical to TRBD1. Germline V CDR1 and CDR2: SEHNR, FQNEAQ (reference sequence). The CDR3 is 14 residues long. V trimming: 5 bases; J trimming: 2 bases; junction bases outside the gene matches: 6.